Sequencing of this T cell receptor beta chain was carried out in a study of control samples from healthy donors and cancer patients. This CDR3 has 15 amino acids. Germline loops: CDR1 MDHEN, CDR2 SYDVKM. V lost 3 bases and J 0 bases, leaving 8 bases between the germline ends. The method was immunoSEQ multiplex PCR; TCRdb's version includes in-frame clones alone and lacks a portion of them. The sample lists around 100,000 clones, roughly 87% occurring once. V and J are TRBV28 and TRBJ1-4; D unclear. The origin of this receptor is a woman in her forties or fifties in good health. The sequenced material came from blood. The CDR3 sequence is CASSFAEATNEKLFF. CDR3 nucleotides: TGTGCCAGCAGTTTTGCAGAAGCAACTAATGAAAAACTGTTTTTT.